This T cell receptor (beta chain) was retrieved from a study of blood T cells in healthy people across ages (dated by TCRdb to 2013 to 2016). At the level of the whole study: Template switching captured roughly one uniquely barcoded TCR beta cDNA molecule per two T cells in model experiments. The donors were split into four age groups: young (average approximately 16 years), middle-aged (39), aged (over 55) and long-lived (about 82). For two donors (one aged 18 to 30 and one aged 80 or older), the study analyzed two additional independent replicas of 1 million unique cDNA reads from the same blood draw. To avoid experimental bias, donors of different ages were randomly spread across the sequencing lanes. To track age-related changes in TCR beta repertoire diversity, the study relied on deep sequencing normalized with unique cDNA molecular identifiers. The full study reports these points: Since profiling was done on bulk unsorted PBMCs, naive and antigen-experienced compartments could not be conclusively compared. Compared with the aged group, the long-lived group had more naive CD4+ T cells, fewer expanded clones and increased TCR diversity, suggesting age selection. Donor CMV infection status was unknown, potentially confounding age-related changes in expanded clonotypes. Observed TCR beta diversity per million T cells fell roughly linearly with age, and a significant reduction was already apparent by age approximately 40. A strong correlation was found between observed TCR beta diversity and the percentage of naive T cells measured by flow cytometry. Estimates of total diversity based on one million sequenced T cells were regarded as lower bounds and as underestimates.

The germline V gene encodes CDR1 DFQATT and CDR2 SNEGSKA (reference sequence). The CDR3 runs 11 amino acids, cysteine and phenylalanine included. The sequence is cut down to CDR3 DNA, 33 bases in frame from base 1. V is pared back by 4 bases and J by 6 bases, with 10 bases lying between the germline termini. The donors were roughly 40 Caucasian individuals from Russia, aged about 6 to 95 years, who were systemically healthy. Approximately 9.3 milliliters of peripheral blood were drawn from each donor into EDTA-treated Vacutainer tubes. PBMCs were isolated by Ficoll-Paque density-gradient centrifugation, with at least 6.5 million obtained per sample. Total RNA, at least 5 micrograms per sample, was extracted from PBMCs with Trizol reagent. The percentages of naive CD45RAhigh/CD27high T cells were determined by flow cytometry on a PBMC aliquot from every donor. This clonotype appeared a few times. This receptor's antigen is unknown. The record has no base qualities; no much larger clone is one base away.

The library was built by means of 5' RACE. Sequencing was performed on an Illumina HiSeq 2500. A second PCR of about 6 to 11 cycles was run with a J-beta primer mix and a sample-barcoded 5' primer. Each TCR beta cDNA molecule received a unique molecular identifier from a template-switch 5' adaptor carrying 12 random nucleotides. At least 2.5 million CDR3-containing paired-end reads were obtained from each sample. First-strand cDNA synthesis was performed from all RNA using the Mint cDNA synthesis kit, with priming by a TRBC-specific oligonucleotide. Following uracil-DNA glycosylase treatment, a first 18-cycle PCR with universal primers M1SS and BC2_uni_R was performed on all cDNA. On the study's bioinformatics: For normalization, 1 million high-quality reads, each with a distinct molecular identifier, were randomly selected from each sample. Reads sharing molecular identifiers were discarded rather than binned into consensus sequences. MiTCR, set to a Q25 quality threshold and the strictest error-elimination algorithm, was used for CDR3 identification, clonotype clustering and error correction. A nonparametric unseen species model with Euler transformation was used to estimate lower-bound total TCR beta diversity. Using fastp trimming at Q25 and MiXCR clonotype assembly, TCRdb reanalyzed the public sequencing data and kept in-frame beta chains. Rows with one shared CDR3 protein collapse into an entry with the most common genes and DNA. The V and J calls and clone size come from TCRdb's table, not from the authors' own analysis. This sample is represented by around 1.5 million distinct CDR3 sequences; roughly 59% of them were singletons. Of the sample, over 5.5% falls within the top ten clones.

The rearrangement joined TRBV20-1 to TRBJ2-7; the D gene lacks a confident call. The receptor was isolated from a man younger than 35 in good health. Source material: blood. The CDR3 region: CSATRTPEQYF. The DNA is TGCAGTGCTACGCGCACCCCCGAGCAGTACTTC.